The 24 T cell receptor beta chains given below trace back to one sample, sequenced in a study of T cell repertoires in cytomegalovirus infection. Their antigens remain unidentified. TCRdb re-analysed the reads in MiXCR, keeping a single row per CDR3 protein. The sample lists around 570,000 distinct CDR3 sequences, around 40% occurring once. Material: cultured PBMCs, obtained from culture after CMV antigen stimulation. The source is a human donor in good health (CMV status not recorded). Some clones in this sample may be carry-over from other donors' samples.

This clonotype occurred a few times. The rearrangement joins TRBV6-5 to TRBJ2-7, with D possibly TRBD2 on 6 matching bases. Germline V gene sequence: CDR1 MNHEY, CDR2 SVGAGI. V was cut by 0 bases and J by 0 bases, with 12 bases left in between. The CDR3 has 16 amino acids. DNA of the CDR3: TGTGCCAGCAGTTACTCGCTCCCCGGGAGCTCCTACGAGCAGTACTTC. This sequence encodes CASSYSLPGSSYEQYF.

V gene TRBV7-2 combines with J gene TRBJ2-1; tentative D call: TRBD2 (6 bases). Germline CDR1 and CDR2: SGHTA and FQGNSA. V lost 1 base to trimming and J lost 8 bases, with 12 bases between them. CDR3 length equals 14 residues. This chain's CDR3 is CASSLVGRGDEQFF. CDR3 DNA sequence: TGTGCCAGCAGCTTAGTCGGGAGAGGCGATGAGCAGTTCTTC.

In its sample, this clonotype was seen once. V gene TRBV6-1 combines with J gene TRBJ2-1; 10 bases map to TRBD2. This CDR3 has 15 residues. In germline, CDR1 is MNHNS, CDR2 SASEGT. Trimming removed 8 bases from V and 5 bases from J; junction bases left unmatched: 9. The CDR3 DNA follows: TGTGCCAGCGGGCGGCTAGCGGGGGAGAACAATGAGCAGTTCTTC. Protein product: CASGRLAGENNEQFF.

This chain uses TRBV7-2 with TRBJ2-3; 7 nucleotides line up with TRBD2. The V and J ends lost 4 bases and 3 bases, in that order; junction bases with no gene match: 7. Germline V gene sequence: CDR1 SGHTA, CDR2 FQGNSA. The CDR3 is 15 residues long. The chain's CDR3 is CASSSSGLRTDTQYF. The CDR3 region has the DNA TGTGCCAGCAGCTCCTCGGGACTACGGACAGATACGCAGTATTTT.

The J gene is TRBJ2-7, the V gene TRBV7-2; D possibly corresponds to TRBD2 (6 bases). The CDR3 loop spans 16 amino acids. Trimming left V 1 base short and J 2 bases short, with 15 bases between. Looked up from germline, CDR1 is SGHTA and CDR2 is FQGNSA. The CDR3 spells CASSLVKRATAYEQYF. CDR3 DNA: TGTGCCAGCAGCTTAGTGAAGCGGGCAACCGCCTACGAGCAGTACTTC.

The rearrangement uses TRBV7-6 and TRBJ2-7, with 8 bases aligning to TRBD2. CDR3 length equals 16 residues. The V and J ends lost 0 bases and 3 bases, in that order; junction bases with no gene match: 7. Germline CDR1 reads SGHVS; CDR2 reads FNYEAQ. The CDR3 DNA sequence: TGTGCCAGCAGCTTAGCTAGTGGACTAGCAGTCTACGAGCAGTACTTC. It is translated as CASSLASGLAVYEQYF.

The chain employs TRBV7-8 and TRBJ1-3; D gene unclear. The CDR3 has 14 residues. Germline CDR1 is SGHVS and CDR2 is FQNEAQ. Trimming shortened V by 4 bases and J by 0 bases, and 7 bases separated the two germline ends. The CDR3 DNA is TGTGCCAGCAGCTGGACGGTCTCTGGAAACACCATATATTTT. Its translation: CASSWTVSGNTIYF. The variable domain in full, with the rest retrieved from reference TRBV7-8 and TRBJ1-3, is GAGVSQSPRYKVAKRGQDVALRCDPISGHVSLFWYQQALGQGPEFLTYFQNEAQLDKSGLPSDRFFAERPEGSVSTLKIQRTQQEDSAVYLCASSWTVSGNTIYFGEGSWLTVV.

This clonotype has only a few counts. V and J are TRBV7-2 and TRBJ2-1; D possibly uses TRBD1 or TRBD2 (5 bases each). The CDR3 sequence is 14 residues long. Trimming removed 1 base from V and 7 bases from J, with 11 bases in between. CDR1 SGHTA and CDR2 FQGNSA come from the germline V gene. The CDR3 DNA reads TGTGCCAGCAGCTTAGGGGGGTGGACAAATGAGCAGTTCTTC. Protein sequence: CASSLGGWTNEQFF.

The V and J genes are TRBV27 and TRBJ1-1; D gene unclear. V lost 8 bases and J 3 bases, leaving 16 bases between the germline ends. Per germline, CDR1 MNHEY and CDR2 SMNVEV (reference sequence). The CDR3 contains 14 residues. The CDR3: CASSWLRGHTEAFF. CDR3 DNA: TGTGCCAGCTCCTGGTTACGAGGACACACTGAAGCTTTCTTT.

The J gene is TRBJ1-5, the V gene TRBV19; D remains unclear. CDR3 length: 13 residues. Germline CDR1 LNHDA, CDR2 SQIVND (reference sequence). V dropped 11 bases and J dropped 4 bases, with 15 bases sitting between them. CDR3 coding DNA: TGTGCCTGTGGAGGGCTTCGAAATCAGCCCCAGCATTTT. Translation gives CACGGLRNQPQHF.

This chain joins TRBV19 and TRBJ2-5, with D possibly TRBD1 on 6 matching bases. V shed 5 bases and J shed 4 bases, with 14 bases lying between them. Germline CDR1 and CDR2: LNHDA and SQIVND (reference sequence). The CDR3 is made up of 14 amino acids. The CDR3 coding sequence is TGTGCCAGTAGTGTTACAGGGTCGGGAGAGACCCAGTACTTC. Its protein is CASSVTGSGETQYF. Combining the CDR3 with reference TRBV19 and TRBJ2-5 gives the whole variable domain DGGITQSPKYLFRKEGQNVTLSCEQNLNHDAMYWYRQDPGQGLRLIYYSQIVNDFQKGDIAEGYSVSREKKESFPLTVTSAQKNPTAFYLCASSVTGSGETQYFGPGTRLLVL.

The V and J genes are TRBV4-3 and TRBJ2-1, with TRBD2 as a possible D gene (6 bases). In germline, CDR1 is LGHNA, CDR2 YSLEER. Trimming removed 1 base at V and 7 bases at J, with 11 bases between. CDR3 size: 14 residues. For the CDR3, the DNA is TGCGCCAGCAGCCAAGGGTGGCGGGATAATGAGCAGTTCTTC. Translating gives CASSQGWRDNEQFF.

The J gene is TRBJ1-5, the V gene TRBV7-8; TRBD1 is a possible D gene (6 bases). Germline assignment: CDR1 SGHVS and CDR2 FQNEAQ. Trimming pared 4 bases from V and 6 bases from J, leaving 13 bases between. The CDR3 has 14 amino acids. CDR3 DNA sequence: TGTGCCAGCAGCTCCGGACAGCTTGTTCAGCCCCAGCATTTT. It codes for CASSSGQLVQPQHF.

The rearrangement uses TRBV12-3 or TRBV12-4 and TRBJ1-1, with D possibly matching TRBD1 (6 bases). This CDR3 contains 15 residues. V shed 5 bases and J shed 6 bases, with 19 bases lying between them. The CDR3 nucleotides read TGTGCCAGCAGTCCGTGGGGGGCTCGGAAGGCTGAAGCTTTCTTT. It codes for CASSPWGARKAEAFF.

V is TRBV19 and J is TRBJ1-1; TRBD1 matches at 7 bases. The J segment lost 3 bases and the V segment lost 4 bases, leaving 8 bases of the junction unmatched. The V gene's germline CDR1 is LNHDA and CDR2 SQIVND (reference sequence). This CDR3 is 15 amino acids long. The CDR3 sequence is CASSTLDRPHTEAFF. The CDR3 bases are TGTGCCAGTAGTACCCTGGACAGGCCCCACACTGAAGCTTTCTTT.

This chain connects TRBV12-3 or TRBV12-4 to TRBJ2-2; perhaps D is TRBD1 or TRBD2 (5 bases each). Trimming removed 7 bases at V and 6 bases at J, with 12 bases between. The CDR3 runs to 13 residues. The CDR3 region has the DNA TGTGCCAGCAAGGGACGGGTGGCCGGGGAGCTGTTTTTT. It encodes CASKGRVAGELFF.

This clonotype occurred a few times. The J gene is TRBJ1-1, the V gene TRBV20-1; D remains unclear. Trimming shortened V by 3 bases and J by 4 bases, and 15 bases separated the two germline ends. The germline gives CDR1 DFQATT, CDR2 SNEGSKA (reference sequence). CDR3 length: 14 residues. DNA of the CDR3: TGCAGTGCTAGGGGGTCAGGCCCGTCCACTGAAGCTTTCTTT. Encoded protein: CSARGSGPSTEAFF.

This clonotype was observed a few times. Here the CDR3 DNA reads TGTGCCAGCAGATCTAAAGGTGACAGTACCTACGAGCAGTACTTC. Its protein is CASRSKGDSTYEQYF. The chain carries TRBV7-9 and TRBJ2-7; D might be TRBD1 (5 bases). Trimming pared 6 bases from V and 2 bases from J, leaving 17 bases between. Germline V gene sequence: CDR1 SEHNR, CDR2 FQNEAQ (reference sequence). The CDR3 runs to 15 residues.

The J gene is TRBJ2-1, the V gene TRBV7-8; no definite D call. The CDR3 spans 15 residues. V lost 2 bases, J lost 0 bases, and 8 bases lay in between. CDR1 is SGHVS, CDR2 FQNEAQ, per germline. As DNA, the CDR3 is TGTGCCAGCAGCTTAAGGGTTGTCTCCTACAATGAGCAGTTCTTC. Residues: CASSLRVVSYNEQFF.

The genes are TRBV5-3 and TRBJ1-1; 7 nucleotides line up with TRBD1. TRBV5-3 is an open reading frame, and its role is uncertain. The J segment lost 9 bases and the V segment lost 10 bases, leaving 15 bases of the junction unmatched. This CDR3 is 13 amino acids long. Written as DNA, the CDR3 is TGTGCCTGCAGCTCGGAACAGGGGAGAAAAGCTTTCTTT. Its translation: CACSSEQGRKAFF.

A few counts support this clonotype. The CDR3: CSARDLWSRNPETQYF. CDR3 bases: TGCAGTGCTAGAGATCTCTGGTCTAGAAATCCGGAGACCCAGTACTTC. The J gene is TRBJ2-5, the V gene TRBV20-1; D is unresolved. Germline loops: CDR1 DFQATT, CDR2 SNEGSKA (reference sequence). This CDR3 region has 16 residues. V was trimmed by 0 bases and J by 5 bases, leaving 19 bases between them.

This chain connects TRBV11-2 to TRBJ1-1; D possibly corresponds to TRBD1 (6 bases). This CDR3 has 15 amino acids. V lost 1 base and J 3 bases, leaving 12 bases between the germline ends. Per the germline V gene, CDR1 is SGHAT and CDR2 is FQNNGV. Written as DNA, the CDR3 is TGTGCCAGCAGCTTAGCGGGGGGCGCCTACACTGAAGCTTTCTTT. It yields the protein CASSLAGGAYTEAFF.

This clonotype has ten or more counts. This chain uses TRBV7-2 with TRBJ2-3, with 7 nucleotides matching TRBD2. V shed 4 bases and J 6 bases; nucleotides not matched to a gene: 13. The germline CDR1 and CDR2 sequences are SGHTA and FQGNSA. This CDR3 is 16 amino acids long. In nucleotides, the CDR3 is TGTGCCAGCAGCTATTCCGGGACTATGATACCGGATACGCAGTATTTT. It yields the protein CASSYSGTMIPDTQYF.

J is TRBJ2-5 and V is TRBV7-6; unclear D gene. Trimming took off 6 bases at V and 2 bases at J, with 13 bases between the two ends. There are 14 residues in the CDR3. Germline loops: CDR1 SGHVS, CDR2 FNYEAQ. The DNA for the CDR3 is TGTGCCAGCAGTCCCCCAACTGCTCAAGAGACCCAGTACTTC. Residues: CASSPPTAQETQYF.